This paragraph reports one TCR beta chain. Its antigen remains unknown. Assay used: immunoSEQ multiplex PCR; TCRdb lists only in-frame clones, some missing. The table shows over 75,000 clones, with 85% to 95% occurring only once. The CDR3 sequence is 15 residues long. V dropped 5 bases and J dropped 4; count of bases not matched to a gene: 8. Germline lookup yields CDR1 PRHDT and CDR2 FYEKMQ (reference sequence). The data were obtained in a study of graft-versus-host responses after intestinal transplantation. For the study at large: In this cohort, recipients had multivisceral, liver-intestinal, or isolated intestinal transplants. Anti-thymocyte globulin was used for induction in all recipients, who then took tacrolimus and steroids for approximately 3 years.

This clonotype originated in a human donor who was the organ donor for an intestinal transplant. This material consisted of unstimulated CD8+ T cells sorted from spleen or lymph node cells, taken before transplant. The chain couples TRBV13 to TRBJ2-5; 9 nucleotides match TRBD1. CDR3 nucleotide sequence: TGTGCCAGCAGCACCACTACAGGGGGCGGAGAGACCCAGTACTTC. Its translation: CASSTTTGGGETQYF.